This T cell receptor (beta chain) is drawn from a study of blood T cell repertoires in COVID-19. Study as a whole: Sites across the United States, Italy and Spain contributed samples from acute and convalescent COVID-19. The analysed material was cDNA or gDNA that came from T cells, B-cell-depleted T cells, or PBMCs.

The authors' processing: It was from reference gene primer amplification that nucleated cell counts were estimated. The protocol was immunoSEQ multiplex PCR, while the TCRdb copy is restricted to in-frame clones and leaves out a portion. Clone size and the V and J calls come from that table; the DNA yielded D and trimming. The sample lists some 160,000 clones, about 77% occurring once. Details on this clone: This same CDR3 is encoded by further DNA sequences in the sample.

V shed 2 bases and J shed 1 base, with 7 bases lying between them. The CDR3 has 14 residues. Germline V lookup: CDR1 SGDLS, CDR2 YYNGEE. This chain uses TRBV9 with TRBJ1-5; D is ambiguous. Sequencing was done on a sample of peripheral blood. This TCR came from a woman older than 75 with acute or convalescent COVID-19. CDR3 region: CASSVAGSNQPQHF. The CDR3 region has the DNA TGTGCCAGCAGCGTCGCGGGGAGCAATCAGCCCCAGCATTTT.